Below, 14 T cell receptor beta chains from the same sample are listed, as sequenced in a study of technical replicates of blood from several donors. Produced via immunoSEQ multiplex PCR; TCRdb's table is partial and in-frame only. Here the sample spans roughly 51,000 clones, 90% to 95% being singletons. The sequenced sample consisted of PBMCs. All receptors derive from a human donor in good health. Some clones in this sample may be carry-over from other donors' samples.

The chain recombines TRBV10-3 with TRBJ2-6; 7 bases fit TRBD1. Per the germline V gene, CDR1 is ENHRY and CDR2 is SYGVKD. Trimming at V came to 5 bases and at J to 0 bases, leaving 4 bases not matched to a gene. The CDR3 has 16 amino acids. The CDR3 spells CAISPGQTSGANVLTF. CDR3 DNA sequence: TGTGCCATCAGTCCGGGACAGACCTCTGGGGCCAACGTCCTGACTTTC.

This rearrangement joins TRBV6-5 to TRBJ2-5; 8 nucleotides align to TRBD2. Germline V gene sequence: CDR1 MNHEY, CDR2 SVGAGI. Losses at the gene ends were 6 bases for V and 6 bases for J; bases not matched to a gene: 12. The CDR3 is made up of 15 amino acids. The CDR3 DNA follows: TGTGCCAGCAGCACCTCCAGCGGGAGCGGGAAGACCCAGTACTTC. As protein: CASSTSSGSGKTQYF.

V and J are TRBV11-3 and TRBJ2-2; a possible D gene is TRBD2 (6 bases). The CDR3 has 14 residues. V was cut by 5 bases and J by 7 bases, with 14 bases left in between. From germline, CDR1 is SGHNT and CDR2 YENEEA. CDR3 in DNA: TGTGCCAGCAGCGTCCGGACGGGGGTCGGGGAGCTGTTTTTT. Protein sequence: CASSVRTGVGELFF.

The CDR3 DNA reads TGTGCCAGCAGGCGAGGCGTAGCCTACGAGCAGTACTTC. Residues: CASRRGVAYEQYF. The J gene is TRBJ2-7, the V gene TRBV2; D remains unclear. Germline V gives CDR1 SNHLY, CDR2 FYNNEI. CDR3 length: 13 residues. V lost 6 bases, J lost 2 bases, and 11 bases lay in between.

The V call is TRBV6-1, the J call TRBJ1-2, with TRBD1 matching over 7 bases. The V segment lost 7 bases and the J segment 4 bases; nucleotides outside the gene matches: 9. From germline, CDR1 is MNHNS and CDR2 SASEGT. The CDR3 length is 14 residues. CDR3 residues: CASMTEGARYGYTF. CDR3 bases: TGTGCCAGCATGACGGAGGGGGCCCGCTATGGCTACACCTTC.

V usage is TRBV2 and J usage is TRBJ1-1; 8 positions match TRBD1. CDR1 and CDR2 (germline): SNHLY, FYNNEI. V shed 4 bases and J 7 bases; nucleotides not matched to a gene: 5. The CDR3 is 13 amino acids. The CDR3 region has the DNA TGTGCCAGCAGTGGCAGGGGGCGCGTTGAAGCTTTCTTT. Residues: CASSGRGRVEAFF. Full variable domain (missing parts from reference TRBV2 and TRBJ1-1): EPEVTQTPSHQVTQMGQEVILRCVPISNHLYFYWYRQILGQKVEFLVSFYNNEISEKSEIFDDQFSVERPDGSNFTLKIRSTKLEDSAMYFCASSGRGRVEAFFGQGTRLTVV.

The J gene is TRBJ1-1, the V gene TRBV29-1; 9 bases align to TRBD1. V lost 4 bases, J lost 0 bases, and 3 bases stayed unmatched. The CDR3 length is 14 residues. CDR1 and CDR2 (germline): SQVTM, ANQGSEA. CDR3 in DNA: TGCAGCGTTGCCGGGACAGGGCTGAACACTGAAGCTTTCTTT. It translates to CSVAGTGLNTEAFF.

The V gene is TRBV7-3, the J gene TRBJ2-7; a weak D match, TRBD2 (6 bases). The germline gives CDR1 SGHTA, CDR2 FQGTGA. V dropped 1 base and J dropped 1 base, with 8 bases sitting between them. This CDR3 has 14 amino acids. The CDR3 coding sequence is TGTGCCAGCAGCTTAAGTGGGGGGTCCTACGAGCAGTACTTC. This translates into CASSLSGGSYEQYF.

The chain uses TRBV5-4 and TRBJ2-1, with D maybe TRBD1 (5 bases). The germline V gene encodes CDR1 SGHNT and CDR2 YYREEE (reference sequence). This CDR3 comprises 15 residues. V lost 0 bases to trimming and J lost 4 bases, with 11 bases between them. The CDR3 coding sequence is TGTGCCAGCAGCTTGGGTTCATACAGGTACAATGAGCAGTTCTTC. This translates into CASSLGSYRYNEQFF.

This sequence joins TRBV9 and TRBJ2-5; a possible D gene is TRBD2 (6 bases). CDR3 length: 13 residues. The germline V gene encodes CDR1 SGDLS and CDR2 YYNGEE. V was shortened by 4 bases and J by 5 bases, with 12 bases between the two germline ends. CDR3 loop: CASSTGTLETQYF. CDR3 nucleotide sequence: TGTGCCAGCAGCACCGGGACTCTGGAGACCCAGTACTTC.

The chain employs TRBV27 and TRBJ2-3; 14 bases line up with TRBD2. Germline V lookup: CDR1 MNHEY, CDR2 SMNVEV (reference sequence). V shed 5 bases and J 5 bases; nucleotides not matched to a gene: 3. This CDR3 contains 15 residues. In DNA form, the CDR3 reads TGTGCCAGCAGTCTGGGACTAGCGGGGGTAGATACGCAGTATTTT. It is translated as CASSLGLAGVDTQYF.

The V call is TRBV4-3, the J call TRBJ1-2; 8 bases are shared with TRBD1. V trimming: 2 bases; J trimming: 2 bases; junction bases outside the gene matches: 4. Germline assignment: CDR1 LGHNA and CDR2 YSLEER. The CDR3 runs 15 residues. The CDR3 sequence: CASSQNTGGNYGYTF. The DNA for the CDR3 is TGCGCCAGCAGCCAAAACACAGGGGGAAACTATGGCTACACCTTC.

This rearrangement joins TRBV20-1 to TRBJ2-3, with unresolved D. There are 10 residues in the CDR3. The germline CDR1 and CDR2 sequences are DFQATT and SNEGSKA (reference sequence). CDR3: CSGSTDTQYF. The CDR3 DNA is TGCAGCGGTAGCACAGATACGCAGTATTTT.

This sequence joins TRBV2 and TRBJ1-2; TRBD1 aligns across 8 bases. CDR1 SNHLY and CDR2 FYNNEI come from the germline V gene. V was pared by 4 bases and J by 5 bases, with 6 bases of the junction left unmatched. The CDR3 sequence is 14 residues long. The CDR3 nucleotides are TGTGCCAGCAGTGTGCGGACAGGGCTTTATGGCTACACCTTC. Translating gives CASSVRTGLYGYTF.